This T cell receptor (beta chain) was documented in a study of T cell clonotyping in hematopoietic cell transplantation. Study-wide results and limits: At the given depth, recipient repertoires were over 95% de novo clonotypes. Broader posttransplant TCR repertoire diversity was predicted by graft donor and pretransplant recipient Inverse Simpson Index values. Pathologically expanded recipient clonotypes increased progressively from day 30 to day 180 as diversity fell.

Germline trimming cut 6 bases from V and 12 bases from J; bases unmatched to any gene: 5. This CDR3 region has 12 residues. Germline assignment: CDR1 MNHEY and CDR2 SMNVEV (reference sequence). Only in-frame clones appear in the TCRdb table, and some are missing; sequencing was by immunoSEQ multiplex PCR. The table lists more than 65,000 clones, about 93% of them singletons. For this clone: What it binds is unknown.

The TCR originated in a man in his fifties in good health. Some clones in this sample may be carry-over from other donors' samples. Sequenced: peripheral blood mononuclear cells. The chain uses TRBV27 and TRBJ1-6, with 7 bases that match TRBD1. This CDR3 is CASRGQRLPLHF. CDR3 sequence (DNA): TGTGCCAGCAGGGGACAGAGACTACCCCTCCACTTT.